These T cell receptor beta chains were read from a single sample in a study of cytomegalovirus exposure and HLA in healthy donors. Profiled with immunoSEQ multiplex PCR; TCRdb holds only in-frame clones, not every one. The data show more than 90,000 clones, approximately 79% seen once. The sample comprised PBMCs. The receptors come from a man in his fifties in good health and CMV-seropositive. Both conserved end residues are part of each CDR3. A D gene is named only where the DNA matches it firmly. Size tells how often a clone was seen (once, few, many) or the class of an expanded clone, and some rows leave it out.

>.|TRBV19|TRBD1|TRBJ2-7
TGTGCCAGTAGGCCGGGACAGGGGGGTCCCTACGAGCAGTACTTC
CASRPGQGGPYEQYF
>few|TRBV5-1|.|TRBJ2-3
TGCGCCAGCTCGTCCACTGGCACAGATACGCAGTATTTT
CASSSTGTDTQYF
>.|TRBV5-4|TRBD1|TRBJ2-5
TGTGCCAGCAGCTCCGGACAGGGTCCCCCAGAGACCCAGTACTTC
CASSSGQGPPETQYF
>.|TRBV5-1|TRBD1|TRBJ1-1
TGCGCCAGCAGCTTGTCCGGGACAGGGAACACTGAAGCTTTCTTT
CASSLSGTGNTEAFF
>.|TRBV18|TRBD1|TRBJ1-2
TGTGCCAGCTCACCGGGACAGGGAGTAGGCTATGGCTACACCTTC
CASSPGQGVGYGYTF
>.|TRBV7-9|.|TRBJ1-5
TGTGCCAGCAGCTCGGACAGTAGCAATCAGCCCCAGCATTTT
CASSSDSSNQPQHF
>few|TRBV4-3|.|TRBJ1-2
TGCGCCAGCAGCCTCGACAGTGGGCCAGGGAATGGCTACACCTTC
CASSLDSGPGNGYTF
>few|TRBV6-5|.|TRBJ2-3
TGTGCCAGCAGTTACTCGACTAGCACAGATACGCAGTATTTT
CASSYSTSTDTQYF
>.|TRBV18|.|TRBJ1-1
TGTGCCAGCTCACCTCAGGGTGTTAGGTCCGGCCGGAACACTGAAGCTTTCTTT
CASSPQGVRSGRNTEAFF
>.|TRBV12-5|.|TRBJ2-7
TGTGCTAGTGGTAGAACAGGTCCCTACGAGCAGTACTTC
CASGRTGPYEQYF
>.|TRBV11-2|.|TRBJ2-1
TGTGTCAGCAGCCAGGGGGAGGACAATGAGCAGTTCTTC
CVSSQGEDNEQFF
>.|TRBV15|.|TRBJ1-1
TGTGCCACCAGCAAACGGCAGGGCTGGAACACTGAAGCTTTCTTT
CATSKRQGWNTEAFF
>.|TRBV6-7|TRBD1|TRBJ1-2
TGTGCCAGCACCAAGGGACAGAAAAACTATGGCTACACCTTC
CASTKGQKNYGYTF
>.|TRBV28|.|TRBJ1-5
TGTGCCAGCAGTATCCCCGGGGGGGCTGGTAGCAATCAGCCCCAGCATTTT
CASSIPGGAGSNQPQHF
>.|TRBV10-3|.|TRBJ2-6
TGTGCCATCAGTGACCCCGAGCGGAAGGGATCCGGGGCCAACGTCCTGACTTTC
CAISDPERKGSGANVLTF
>.|TRBV28|TRBD1|TRBJ2-2
TGTGCCAGCACCGGGACAGGGAACACCGGGGAGCTGTTTTTT
CASTGTGNTGELFF
>.|TRBV2|.|TRBJ1-2
TGTGCCAGCAGGCCCGGGGTGGAGGGCAAGTTGGGTGGCTACACCTTC
CASRPGVEGKLGGYTF
>.|TRBV5-1|TRBD1|TRBJ2-3
TGCGCCAGCAGCTTGGAGGCGACAGGGCCAGATACGCAGTATTTT
CASSLEATGPDTQYF
>.|TRBV5-1|.|TRBJ1-3
TGCGCCAGCAGGGACACCCAGGCAGGAAACACCATATATTTT
CASRDTQAGNTIYF
>.|TRBV5-1|.|TRBJ2-2
TGCGCCAGCAGCGGAACAGGGCCCACCGGGGAGCTGTTTTTT
CASSGTGPTGELFF
>.|TRBV7-2|TRBD1|TRBJ1-2
TGTGCCAGCAGCCCACAGGGGGCTTATAATGGCTACACCTTC
CASSPQGAYNGYTF
>few|TRBV11-2|TRBD2|TRBJ2-7
TGTGCCAGCAGCTTAGGTGGCGGGGGGCAGAGCTCCTACGAGCAGTACTTC
CASSLGGGGQSSYEQYF
>.|TRBV4-3|.|TRBJ2-3
TGCGCCAGCAGCCCAAGGGCAGGGGGCACAGATACGCAGTATTTT
CASSPRAGGTDTQYF
>.|TRBV11-3|TRBD1|TRBJ1-1
TGTGCCAGCAGCTATAGGAGGGGCGACAGGGATCGAGCTTTCTTT
CASSYRRGDRDRAFF
>.|TRBV11-2|TRBD2|TRBJ2-1
TGTGCCAGCAGCCTGACTAGCGGGAGCTCCTACAATGAGCAGTTCTTC
CASSLTSGSSYNEQFF
>.|TRBV7-2|.|TRBJ2-2
TGTGCCAGCAGCCCGGACAGGAACACCGGGGAGCTGTTTTTT
CASSPDRNTGELFF
>.|TRBV9|TRBD1|TRBJ1-4
TGTGCCAGCAGCGACGGACAGGGGTTTGAAAAACTGTTTTTT
CASSDGQGFEKLFF
>.|TRBV7-9|.|TRBJ1-1
TGTGCCAGCGCCCGGCACGGCCGGGAGAACACTGAAGCTTTCTTT
CASARHGRENTEAFF
>.|TRBV18|.|TRBJ1-1
TGTGCCAGCTCACTGTCAGGGTCGAACACTGAAGCTTTCTTT
CASSLSGSNTEAFF
>.|TRBV18|TRBD2|TRBJ2-3
TGTGCCAGCTCACCACGGCTAGCGGGGGGGCCGAGCACAGATACGCAGTATTTT
CASSPRLAGGPSTDTQYF
>.|TRBV10-1|TRBD2|TRBJ2-1
TGCGCCAGCAGTGACATCTTGGCGGGAGGGCCCCAGCATCAGTTCTTC
CASSDILAGGPQHQFF
>.|TRBV4-1|TRBD1|TRBJ1-4
TGCGCCAGCAGCCGGGCCCCTACGACAGGGAGTGAAAAACTGTTTTTT
CASSRAPTTGSEKLFF
>few|TRBV7-2|.|TRBJ2-5
TGTGCCAGCAGCTCAGGTCTCAGGCGGGAAGAGACCCAGTACTTC
CASSSGLRREETQYF
>.|TRBV11-2|TRBD1|TRBJ1-3
TGTGCCAGCAGCCTCCCGACAGGGGGTCAAAACACCATATATTTT
CASSLPTGGQNTIYF
>.|TRBV29-1|TRBD1|TRBJ1-4
TGCAGCGTGAGGACAGGGGATCATGAAAAACTGTTTTTT
CSVRTGDHEKLFF
>few|TRBV7-2|.|TRBJ2-7
TGTGCCAGCAGCTTACGGGGAACCCGAATTACCAACGAGCAGTACTTC
CASSLRGTRITNEQYF
>once|TRBV13|TRBD1|TRBJ2-1
TGTGCCACCGAGCTTGGGACAGGGAGATCCTACAATGAGCAGTTCTTC
CATELGTGRSYNEQFF
>.|TRBV12-5|.|TRBJ2-2
TGTGCTAGTGGTTTGTCACAGATGACCGGGGAGCTGTTTTTT
CASGLSQMTGELFF
>.|TRBV14|.|TRBJ2-3
TGTGCCAGCAGCCTACGACAGGTCCGGGGAGATACGCAGTATTTT
CASSLRQVRGDTQYF
>.|TRBV13|.|TRBJ1-1
TGTGCCAGCAGCTTGGGCAACGTGAACACTGAAGCTTTCTTT
CASSLGNVNTEAFF
>.|TRBV18|.|TRBJ1-4
TGTGCCAGCTCACCGGGGGCACAGTTTGAAAAACTGTTTTTT
CASSPGAQFEKLFF
>few|TRBV2|TRBD2|TRBJ2-1
TGTGCCAGCAGTGATTCTAGCGGTAGCGATGAGCAGTTCTTC
CASSDSSGSDEQFF
>.|TRBV13|TRBD1|TRBJ2-1
TGTGCCAGCAGCGAAGGACAGGGCCGCTCCTACAATGAGCAGTTCTTC
CASSEGQGRSYNEQFF
>.|TRBV2|.|TRBJ2-2
TGTGCCAGCAGCGTGGACAGGAACACCGGGGAGCTGTTTTTT
CASSVDRNTGELFF
>.|TRBV6-1|TRBD2|TRBJ2-1
TGTGCCAGCAGTGCGGCGGGGGAGAATGAGCAGTTCTTC
CASSAAGENEQFF
>.|TRBV7-2|.|TRBJ2-7
TGTGCCAGCAGCCCCGACAGTTCGACCTACGAGCAGTACTTC
CASSPDSSTYEQYF
>.|TRBV6-5|.|TRBJ1-2
TGTGCCAGCAGCCCAAGGAGGGACCTAGGGGGCTACACCTTC
CASSPRRDLGGYTF
>.|TRBV6-5|.|TRBJ1-1
TGTGCCAGCAAGGGCGGCGGGGTGAACACTGAAGCTTTCTTT
CASKGGGVNTEAFF
>few|TRBV7-2|.|TRBJ2-7
TGTGCCAGCAGCTTAGGTTACGGCGGGGGCGGTACCTACGAGCAGTACTTC
CASSLGYGGGGTYEQYF
>.|TRBV19|.|TRBJ2-7
TGTGCCAGTAGTATTTCTCTCCGCGAAGATTACGAGCAGTACTTC
CASSISLREDYEQYF
>.|TRBV10-3|TRBD2|TRBJ2-3
TGTGCCATCAGTGTACGGGGGGGCGGCACAGATACGCAGTATTTT
CAISVRGGGTDTQYF